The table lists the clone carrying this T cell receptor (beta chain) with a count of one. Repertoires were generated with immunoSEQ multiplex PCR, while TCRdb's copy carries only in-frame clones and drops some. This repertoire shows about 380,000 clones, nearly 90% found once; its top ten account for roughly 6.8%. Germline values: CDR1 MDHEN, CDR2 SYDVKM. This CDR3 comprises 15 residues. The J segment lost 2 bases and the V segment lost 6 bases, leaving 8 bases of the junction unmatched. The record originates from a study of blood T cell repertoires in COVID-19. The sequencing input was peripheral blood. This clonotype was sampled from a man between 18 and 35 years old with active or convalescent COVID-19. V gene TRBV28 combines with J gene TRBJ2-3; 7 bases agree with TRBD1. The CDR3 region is CASSLQGKPTDTQYF. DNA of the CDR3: TGTGCCAGCAGCCTACAGGGGAAACCCACAGATACGCAGTATTTT.